The sequence of this TCR beta chain was determined in a study of CD8+ T cells in alopecia areata (dated by TCRdb to the late 2010s). For the wider study: In both human patients and the C3H/HeJ mouse model, the study applied high-throughput TCRbeta sequencing to look at T cell clonal expansion in alopecia areata. Scalp tissue and sorted CD4+ and CD8+ peripheral blood T cells from patchy and totalis/universalis alopecia areata patients and from healthy controls were covered by human TCRbeta sequencing. RNA came from the PAXgene miRNA kit for fixed scalp, the miRNeasy kit for PBMCs, and the RNeasy kit for mouse skin. TCRbeta CDR3 regions were amplified by immunoSEQ multiplex PCR using 35 Vbeta forward and 13 Jbeta reverse primers. Scalp clonality was compared across normal scalp (n=4), patchy alopecia areata scalp (n=8), and alopecia totalis/universalis scalp (n=8).

PBMCs were separated by density centrifugation and stained for CD3, CD4 and CD8, after which CD4+ and CD8+ T cells were sorted on a FACSAria. Scalp biopsies and blood samples were obtained from unaffected controls. From the cysteine up to the phenylalanine, the CDR3 has a length of 16 residues. The read is trimmed to its CDR3 DNA, 48 bases read in frame from base 1. Per the germline V gene (reference sequence), LNHDA is the CDR1 and SQIVND is the CDR2. The V and J ends are trimmed by 3 bases and 7 bases, leaving 21 bases between them. As concerns this clone: Its cognate antigen has yet to be identified. There are no base qualities to consult, and no much larger clone falls within one base.

Overall study results and their limits: Compared with normal scalp, lesional scalp had higher clonality and more expanded CD8+ clones, particularly in alopecia totalis/universalis, a pattern that suggests antigenic drive. Shared TCR sequences between patients were less evident than in mice, which may be partly attributable to HLA diversity in the patient population. Unlike mouse skin, which is dominated by gammadelta T cells, normal human skin has resident alphabeta T cells that are also sequenced, and this complicates analysis of the scalp TCR repertoire.

Libraries came from the immunoSEQ multiplex PCR assay. To provide template for TCR sequencing, every sample had RNA extracted and reverse transcribed into cDNA. SuperScript III was used for first-strand cDNA synthesis, primed with a 2:1 mix of oligo-dT and random hexamers. A synthetic immune receptor repertoire was used to assess amplification bias, and residual bias was removed computationally. As for the original processing: Raw reads were preprocessed to remove errors, and CDR3 was defined by IMGT conventions from the conserved cysteine to phenylalanine. Clonality was computed by normalizing Shannon entropy by log2 of the number of productive unique TCRs and subtracting the result from 1. Whether scalp clones were CD4 or CD8 was inferred by matching scalp TCRbeta sequences against CD4 and CD8 repertoires sorted from blood. TCRdb took over this immuneACCESS table, retaining in-frame rearrangements with V and J assigned. Such tables are incomplete; in checked studies, under half of the missing clones stem from an unresolved V gene, and the remainder is unexplained. V and J calls plus clone size are reproduced from that table; the DNA served to infer D and trimming. The sample yields around 100,000 clones; approximately 60% were counted once. The top ten clonotypes cover around 9% of the sample.

This sequence originates from a human donor in good health. In this chain, TRBV19 is recombined with TRBJ1-1; a weak D assignment points to TRBD1 (6 bases agree). The material sequenced was CD4+ T cells sorted from blood. The CDR3: CASSISGGPGEGEAFF. The DNA is TGTGCCAGTAGTATTTCGGGGGGCCCTGGAGAGGGTGAAGCTTTCTTT.